A single sample is the source of the 20 T cell receptor beta chains below, sequenced in a study of human T cells and chemical hapten exposure. MiXCR, run by TCRdb on the RACE reads, gives a single entry per CDR3 protein. The table records roughly 200,000 distinct CDR3 sequences, approximately 26% of them present only once. Time point here: patch test 3, about 24 weeks after DPC sensitization. As for treatment: therapeutic diphenylcyclopropenone sensitization with weekly scalp DPC. The sequences come from whole blood, collected in connection with sensitization to the hapten diphenylcyclopropenone (DPC). These receptors were obtained from a middle-aged woman with alopecia areata. Some clones in this sample may be carry-over from other donors' samples.

This chain joins TRBV7-2 and TRBJ2-7; D remains unclear. Germline V gene sequence: CDR1 SGHTA, CDR2 FQGNSA. This CDR3 is built from 12 residues. Trimming took off 5 bases at V and 2 bases at J, with 7 bases between the two ends. The CDR3 DNA reads TGTGCCAGCAGCCCCCAGGCCTACGAGCAGTACTTC. This encodes CASSPQAYEQYF.

The chain carries TRBV7-2 and TRBJ2-7, with D possibly matching TRBD1 (6 bases). Germline V gives CDR1 SGHTA, CDR2 FQGNSA. This CDR3 has 14 amino acids. V shed 2 bases and J shed 0 bases, with 8 bases lying between them. The CDR3 here is CASSLRQDSYEQYF. Written as DNA, the CDR3 is TGTGCCAGCAGCTTAAGACAGGACTCCTACGAGCAGTACTTC. Variable domain in full (rest from reference TRBV7-2 and TRBJ2-7): GAGVSQSPSNKVTEKGKDVELRCDPISGHTALYWYRQSLGQGLEFLIYFQGNSAPDKSGLPSDRFSAERTGGSVSTLTIQRTQQEDSAVYLCASSLRQDSYEQYFGPGTRLTVT.

This clonotype was seen a handful of times. The rearrangement links TRBV20-1 to TRBJ2-7; no definite D call. Germline V gene data show CDR1 as DFQATT and CDR2 as SNEGSKA (reference sequence). The V end lost 6 bases, the J end lost 8 bases, and 17 bases lay between the germline ends. The CDR3 consists of 12 residues. The CDR3 DNA sequence: TGCAGTGCCCCGGTCGAGGTCGAGAAGCAGTACTTC. This gives the protein CSAPVEVEKQYF.

This clonotype has just a few counts. The rearrangement uses TRBV7-2 and TRBJ2-1; D remains unclear. The CDR3 has 12 residues. Trimming cost V 3 bases and J 9 bases, with 9 bases left between them. From germline, CDR1 is SGHTA and CDR2 FQGNSA. CDR3 sequence (DNA): TGTGCCAGCAGCTTCAGACTCGGTGAGCAGTTCTTC. This translates into CASSFRLGEQFF.

The rearrangement links TRBV7-9 to TRBJ1-6; the D is unclear. Per germline, CDR1 SEHNR and CDR2 FQNEAQ (reference sequence). This CDR3 contains 14 residues. Trimming shortened V by 1 base and J by 5 bases, and 6 bases separated the two germline ends. The CDR3 coding sequence is TGTGCCAGCAGCTTAGGGCAGAATAATTCACCCCTCCACTTT. Its protein is CASSLGQNNSPLHF.

The gene calls are TRBV12-3 or TRBV12-4 and TRBJ2-2; 12 bases match TRBD2. V trimming: 6 bases; J trimming: 5 bases; junction bases outside the gene matches: 4. The CDR3 runs to 15 residues. The CDR3 nucleotides are TGTGCCAGCAGCCCGACTAGCGGGAGTACCGGGGAGCTGTTTTTT. It encodes CASSPTSGSTGELFF.

A word on this clonotype: This may be a read error, as it is one base from a much larger clone. The CDR3 nucleotides are TGCAGCGCTGAAGATCGACGCGGGAGTGACGAGCAGTACTTC. Amino acids: CSAEDRRGSDEQYF. V usage is TRBV29-1 and J usage is TRBJ2-7, with 7 nucleotides matching TRBD2. The germline V gene has CDR1 SQVTM and CDR2 ANQGSEA. This CDR3 is built from 14 residues.

This clonotype was picked up a small number of times. The chain links TRBV28 to TRBJ2-7; 7 bases line up with TRBD1. The junction had 1 base not matched to a gene; V was cut back by 4 bases and J by 4 bases. Germline assignment: CDR1 MDHEN and CDR2 SYDVKM. This CDR3 contains 12 residues. The CDR3 nucleotides read TGTGCCAGCAGTTCGGGACAGTACGAGCAGTACTTC. It yields the protein CASSSGQYEQYF.

This clonotype was detected a few times. The chain couples TRBV12-3 or TRBV12-4 to TRBJ1-2; D uncertain. The CDR3 runs to 11 residues. The ends were cut back, 4 bases at V and 6 bases at J, with 6 bases in the middle. In DNA, the CDR3 is TGTGCCAGCAGTTACACCCATGGCTACACCTTC. Encoded protein: CASSYTHGYTF.

This chain links TRBV3-1 with TRBJ2-1, with 8 bases that match TRBD2. The CDR3 extends over 17 amino acids. Germline assignment: CDR1 LGHDT and CDR2 YNNKEL (reference sequence). V trimming: 0 bases; J trimming: 2 bases; junction bases outside the gene matches: 6. The CDR3 reads CASSQEGAGVAYNEQFF. In DNA, the CDR3 is TGTGCCAGCAGCCAAGAGGGAGCGGGAGTGGCCTACAATGAGCAGTTCTTC.

The sample holds one count of this clonotype. Here the CDR3 DNA reads TGTGCCATCAAGGTAACGCTAGCGGAGCGAGAGAGCTCCTACAATGAGCAGTTCTTC. Translated: CAIKVTLAERESSYNEQFF. The chain uses TRBV10-3 and TRBJ2-1; 7 bases are shared with TRBD2. Germline loops: CDR1 ENHRY, CDR2 SYGVKD. This CDR3 contains 19 residues. V shed 7 bases and J 0 bases; nucleotides not matched to a gene: 18.

V is TRBV29-1 and J is TRBJ2-5, with D tentatively TRBD1 (5 bases). The CDR3 totals 12 residues. From germline, CDR1 is SQVTM and CDR2 ANQGSEA. Deletions cut 7 bases from V and 3 bases from J, with 12 bases between. CDR3 in DNA: TGCAGCGGAGGAAGGGGTAAAGAGACCCAGTACTTC. Translating gives CSGGRGKETQYF.

This clonotype has just a few counts. This chain connects TRBV27 to TRBJ2-2; a possible D gene is TRBD1 (5 bases). This CDR3 is 16 amino acids long. The ends were cut back, 7 bases at V and 0 bases at J, with 15 bases in the middle. Looked up from germline, CDR1 is MNHEY and CDR2 is SMNVEV (reference sequence). The CDR3 bases are TGTGCCAGCACCAAATGGGGCAGCGCGAACACCGGGGAGCTGTTTTTT. Protein: CASTKWGSANTGELFF.

This clonotype was detected a few times. The chain links TRBV12-3 or TRBV12-4 to TRBJ1-5; D is ambiguous. V lost 5 bases, J lost 1 base, and 9 bases lay in between. This CDR3 has 14 amino acids. The CDR3 loop is CASSEALSNQPQHF. The CDR3 nucleotides are TGTGCCAGCAGTGAAGCCCTAAGCAATCAGCCCCAGCATTTT.

This clonotype appeared a few times. The chain links TRBV20-1 to TRBJ1-4; no clear D. The CDR3 totals 13 residues. Per germline, CDR1 DFQATT and CDR2 SNEGSKA (reference sequence). Trimming stripped 1 base from V and 3 bases from J, with 6 bases between. DNA for the CDR3: TGCAGTGCTAGAGCTGGTTCTAATGAAAAACTGTTTTTT. It is translated as CSARAGSNEKLFF.

This clonotype turned up a few times. The chain couples TRBV7-2 to TRBJ2-7; D is possibly TRBD2 (5 bases). Germline lookup yields CDR1 SGHTA and CDR2 FQGNSA. V lost 4 bases, J lost 0 bases, and 22 bases lay in between. CDR3 length: 18 residues. DNA for the CDR3: TGTGCCAGCAGCTCAGCCCTTAATAGCGCACCGAGCTCCTACGAGCAGTACTTC. Its translation: CASSSALNSAPSSYEQYF.

There are many counts of this clonotype. The chain joins TRBV19 to TRBJ2-3; 7 bases fit TRBD2. Germline V gene sequence: CDR1 LNHDA, CDR2 SQIVND (reference sequence). Trimming took 7 bases from V and 7 from J; bases not matched to a gene: 11. CDR3 length equals 14 residues. The chain's CDR3 is CASIPAGAGNTQYF. DNA for the CDR3: TGTGCCAGTATCCCGGCGGGAGCTGGGAATACGCAGTATTTT.

This clonotype was detected a few times. The chain employs TRBV3-1 and TRBJ2-1, with TRBD2 matching over 12 bases. This CDR3 region has 15 residues. Germline values: CDR1 LGHDT, CDR2 YNNKEL (reference sequence). V lost 1 base, J lost 7 bases, and 2 bases stayed unmatched. In DNA form, the CDR3 reads TGTGCCAGCAGCCAAGTTACTAGCGGGAGGAATGAGCAGTTCTTC. Its translation is CASSQVTSGRNEQFF.

There are a few counts of this clonotype. The chain couples TRBV7-9 to TRBJ1-5; D is perhaps TRBD1 (6 bases). V dropped 4 bases and J dropped 7 bases, with 11 bases sitting between them. This CDR3 spans 13 amino acids. Looked up from germline, CDR1 is SEHNR and CDR2 is FQNEAQ (reference sequence). The CDR3: CASSSQGHQPQHF. CDR3 nucleotide sequence: TGTGCCAGCAGCTCACAGGGTCACCAGCCCCAGCATTTT.

This chain uses TRBV5-1 with TRBJ2-1; D is possibly TRBD1 or TRBD2 (6 bases each). V was pared by 0 bases and J by 10 bases, with 17 bases between. This CDR3 has 15 amino acids. CDR1 and CDR2 (germline): SGHRS, YFSETQ. The CDR3 protein is CASSLAGLMGGEQFF. Here the CDR3 DNA reads TGCGCCAGCAGCTTGGCCGGACTGATGGGGGGCGAGCAGTTCTTC.